This T cell receptor (beta chain) was recorded in a study of control samples from healthy donors and cancer patients. Profiling relied on immunoSEQ multiplex PCR, and the TCRdb table lists in-frame clones only, not all of them. Of about 100,000 clones listed, more than 90% were seen once; the top ten hold approximately 3%. The CDR3 has 15 amino acids. V gave up 3 bases and J gave up 8 bases; unmatched junction bases: 9. Germline loops: CDR1 KGHSH, CDR2 LQKENI. The source material was blood. The source is a human donor in good health. The donor label of this sample is uncertain. The chain couples TRBV18 to TRBJ2-1, with TRBD1 matching over 8 bases. CDR3 loop: CASSPPEDRVYEQFF. Here the CDR3 DNA reads TGTGCCAGCTCACCGCCCGAGGACAGGGTCTATGAGCAGTTCTTC.